The 14 T cell receptor beta chains below come from one sample, sequenced in a study of T cell repertoires in cytomegalovirus infection. These TCRs are of unknown antigen specificity. One entry per CDR3 protein results from TCRdb running MiXCR on the reads. This sample has tens of thousands of distinct CDR3 sequences, with approximately 46% found just once. The sample was CD8+ T cells from cultured PBMCs, taken from culture after CMV antigen stimulation. These receptors originate from a human donor in good health (CMV status not recorded). Some clones in this sample may be carry-over from other donors' samples.

This rearrangement joins TRBV20-1 to TRBJ2-7; possibly TRBD2 for D (6 bases). V lost 0 bases and J lost 2, with 14 bases in between. CDR1 is DFQATT and CDR2 is SNEGSKA in the germline V gene (reference sequence). This CDR3 spans 15 amino acids. The CDR3 here is CSARDRRETAYEQYF. In nucleotides, the CDR3 is TGCAGTGCTAGAGATCGGAGGGAGACAGCCTACGAGCAGTACTTC.

This clonotype was recorded only once. J is TRBJ1-2 and V is TRBV5-6; 10 bases line up with TRBD1. Germline V lookup: CDR1 SGHDT, CDR2 YYEEEE. Losses at the gene ends were 0 bases for V and 7 bases for J; bases not matched to a gene: 3. The CDR3 has 14 amino acids. CDR3 coding DNA: TGTGCCAGCAGCTTGGGGGACAGGGGCAGTGGCTACACCTTC. As protein: CASSLGDRGSGYTF.

In its sample, this clonotype was seen a few times. The chain combines TRBV7-9 with TRBJ1-1, with TRBD1 as a possible D gene (6 bases). V dropped 1 base and J dropped 2 bases, with 11 bases sitting between them. Germline CDR1 reads SEHNR; CDR2 reads FQNEAQ (reference sequence). The CDR3 spans 15 residues. DNA for the CDR3: TGTGCCAGCAGCTTAGATCCGGACAGTAACACTGAAGCTTTCTTT. Translating it yields CASSLDPDSNTEAFF. The full variable domain, rest sourced from reference TRBV7-9 and TRBJ1-1, is DTGVSQNPRHKITKRGQNVTFRCDPISEHNRLYWYRQTLGQGPEFLTYFQNEAQLEKSRLLSDRFSAERPKGSFSTLEIQRTEQGDSAMYLCASSLDPDSNTEAFFGQGTRLTVV.

This clonotype was found a few times. The chain uses TRBV7-8 and TRBJ2-2, with 10 bases identical to TRBD1. After removal of 8 bases from V and 5 bases from J, the junction contained 14 bases not matched to a gene. CDR1 and CDR2 (germline): SGHVS, FQNEAQ. The CDR3 has 17 amino acids. The CDR3 loop is CASPPNVGQGLTGELFF. In DNA, the CDR3 is TGTGCCAGCCCTCCTAATGTGGGACAGGGGTTGACCGGGGAGCTGTTTTTT. Filled out from reference TRBV7-8 and TRBJ2-2, the complete variable domain reads GAGVSQSPRYKVAKRGQDVALRCDPISGHVSLFWYQQALGQGPEFLTYFQNEAQLDKSGLPSDRFFAERPEGSVSTLKIQRTQQEDSAVYLCASPPNVGQGLTGELFFGEGSRLTVL.

This clonotype occurred a few times. In DNA, the CDR3 is TGTGCCAGCAGCCCGGACGAAGGAATACTTTCACCCCTCCACTTT. Its protein product is CASSPDEGILSPLHF. V is TRBV7-6 and J is TRBJ1-6; D ambiguous. The CDR3 has 15 residues. Trimming took off 5 bases at V and 9 bases at J, with 17 bases between the two ends. The V gene's germline CDR1 is SGHVS and CDR2 FNYEAQ.

The chain couples TRBV13 to TRBJ2-1; the D gene is possibly TRBD2 (6 bases). The CDR3 covers 15 residues. Trimming cost V 4 bases and J 4 bases, with 14 bases left between them. Germline assignment: CDR1 PRHDT and CDR2 FYEKMQ (reference sequence). The CDR3 nucleotides read TGTGCCAGCAGCTCGCTAGCGTTGGGGTACAATGAGCAGTTCTTC. Translation gives CASSSLALGYNEQFF.

The chain has TRBV20-1 and TRBJ2-1; either TRBD1 or TRBD2 may supply D (6 bases each). V lost 0 bases and J 4 bases, leaving 31 bases between the germline ends. Germline V gives CDR1 DFQATT, CDR2 SNEGSKA (reference sequence). CDR3 length: 21 amino acids. CDR3 nucleotides: TGCAGTGCTAGAGATGAGGAAGGGTTTGGAGGGGGACCGTCGGGGTACAATGAGCAGTTCTTC. Translation: CSARDEEGFGGGPSGYNEQFF.

This clonotype has a handful of counts. The rearrangement uses TRBV7-9 and TRBJ2-1, with D unresolved. CDR1 SEHNR and CDR2 FQNEAQ come from the germline V gene (reference sequence). There are 12 residues in the CDR3. Trimming took off 2 bases at V and 4 bases at J, with 3 bases between the two ends. CDR3 DNA sequence: TGTGCCAGCAGCTTACCATACAATGAGCAGTTCTTC. Its protein is CASSLPYNEQFF.

The chain couples TRBV7-9 to TRBJ1-6; D not certain. With 6 bases removed from V and 9 bases from J, the gap between germline ends came to 15 bases. The CDR3 has 14 amino acids. Germline V lookup: CDR1 SEHNR, CDR2 FQNEAQ (reference sequence). CDR3 loop: CASSPIIIGSPLHF. The CDR3 DNA reads TGTGCCAGCAGTCCAATCATTATCGGTTCACCCCTCCACTTT.

The V gene is TRBV25-1, the J gene TRBJ1-2; TRBD1 might be the D (5 bases). Germline values: CDR1 MGHDK, CDR2 SYGVNS. The CDR3 spans 12 residues. V lost 4 bases to trimming and J lost 5 bases, with 8 bases between them. The CDR3 loop is CASSGGTYGYTF. CDR3 in DNA: TGTGCCAGCAGTGGCGGGACGTATGGCTACACCTTC.

The chain employs TRBV6-6 and TRBJ2-7, with 9 bases that match TRBD1. Germline V gives CDR1 MNHNY, CDR2 SVGAGI (reference sequence). CDR3 length: 17 residues. The ends lost 0 bases at V and 2 bases at J; junction bases unmatched: 8. The CDR3 is CASSYSMVGDRAYEQYF. CDR3 bases: TGTGCCAGCAGTTACTCGATGGTAGGGGACAGGGCCTACGAGCAGTACTTC.

This clonotype showed up just a few times. The rearrangement links TRBV7-6 to TRBJ2-3; no clear D gene. Germline CDR1 reads SGHVS; CDR2 reads FNYEAQ. Trimming shortened V by 1 base and J by 3 bases, and 11 bases separated the two germline ends. This CDR3 spans 15 amino acids. CDR3 residues: CASSLVRGATDTQYF. In DNA, the CDR3 is TGTGCCAGCAGCTTAGTAAGAGGAGCGACAGATACGCAGTATTTT.

The chain joins TRBV5-4 to TRBJ1-1; 8 positions agree with TRBD1. Germline loops: CDR1 SGHNT, CDR2 YYREEE (reference sequence). CDR3 length: 15 amino acids. V lost 0 bases, J lost 6 bases, and 7 bases stayed unmatched. CDR3 in amino acids: CASSLDRGIYSEAFF. CDR3 nucleotides: TGTGCCAGCAGCTTGGACAGGGGGATATATTCTGAAGCTTTCTTT.

This clonotype was counted between two and nine times. V is TRBV7-2 and J is TRBJ1-1; no clear D gene. The CDR3 covers 13 residues. Trimming took off 0 bases at V and 7 bases at J, with 9 bases between the two ends. Germline CDR1 is SGHTA and CDR2 is FQGNSA. CDR3 amino acids: CASSLAGLGEAFF. The CDR3 DNA is TGTGCCAGCAGCTTAGCAGGGTTGGGTGAAGCTTTCTTT.